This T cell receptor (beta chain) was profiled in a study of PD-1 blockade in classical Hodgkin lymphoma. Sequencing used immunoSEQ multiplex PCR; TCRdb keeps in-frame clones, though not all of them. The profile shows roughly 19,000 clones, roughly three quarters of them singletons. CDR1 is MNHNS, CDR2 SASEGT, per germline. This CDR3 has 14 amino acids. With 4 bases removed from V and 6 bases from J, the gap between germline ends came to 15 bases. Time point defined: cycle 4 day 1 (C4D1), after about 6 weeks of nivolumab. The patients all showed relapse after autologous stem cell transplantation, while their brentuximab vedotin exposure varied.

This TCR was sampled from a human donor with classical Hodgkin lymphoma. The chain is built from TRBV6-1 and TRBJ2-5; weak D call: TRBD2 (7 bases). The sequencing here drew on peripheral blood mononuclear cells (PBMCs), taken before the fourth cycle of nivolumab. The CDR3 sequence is CASSVGGGRQTQYF. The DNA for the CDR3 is TGTGCCAGCAGTGTGGGGGGCGGGAGACAGACCCAGTACTTC.